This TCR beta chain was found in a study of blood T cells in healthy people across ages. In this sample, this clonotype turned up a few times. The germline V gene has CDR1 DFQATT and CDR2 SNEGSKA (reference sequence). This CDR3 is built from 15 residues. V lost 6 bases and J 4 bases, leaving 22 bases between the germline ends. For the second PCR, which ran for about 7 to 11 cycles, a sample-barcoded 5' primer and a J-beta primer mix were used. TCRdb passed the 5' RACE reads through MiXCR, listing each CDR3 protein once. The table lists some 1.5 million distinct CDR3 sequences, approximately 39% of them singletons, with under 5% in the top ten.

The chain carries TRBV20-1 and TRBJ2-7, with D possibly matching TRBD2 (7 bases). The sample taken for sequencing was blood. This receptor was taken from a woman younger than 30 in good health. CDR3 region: CSARGGGGASYEQYF. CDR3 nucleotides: TGCAGTGCAAGGGGAGGTGGGGGGGCGAGTTACGAGCAGTACTTC.